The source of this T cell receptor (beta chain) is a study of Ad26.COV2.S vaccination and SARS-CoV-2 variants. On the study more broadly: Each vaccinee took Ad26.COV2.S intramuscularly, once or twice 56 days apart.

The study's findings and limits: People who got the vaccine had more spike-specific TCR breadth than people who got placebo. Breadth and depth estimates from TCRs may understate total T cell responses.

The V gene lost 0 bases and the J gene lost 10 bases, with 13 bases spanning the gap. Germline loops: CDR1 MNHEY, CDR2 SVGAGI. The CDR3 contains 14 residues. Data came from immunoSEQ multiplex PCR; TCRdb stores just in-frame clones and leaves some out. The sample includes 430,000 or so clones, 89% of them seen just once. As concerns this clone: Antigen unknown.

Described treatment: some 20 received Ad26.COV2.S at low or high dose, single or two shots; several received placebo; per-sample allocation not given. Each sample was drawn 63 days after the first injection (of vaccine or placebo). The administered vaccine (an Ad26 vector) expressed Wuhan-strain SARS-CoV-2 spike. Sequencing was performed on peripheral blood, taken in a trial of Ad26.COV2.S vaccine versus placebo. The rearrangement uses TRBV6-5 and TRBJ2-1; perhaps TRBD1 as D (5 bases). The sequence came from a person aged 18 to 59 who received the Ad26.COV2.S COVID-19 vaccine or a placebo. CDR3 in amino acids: CASSYSVTGREQFF. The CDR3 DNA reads TGTGCCAGCAGTTACTCCGTTACAGGTCGCGAGCAGTTCTTC.